The clone carrying this TCR beta chain was detected only a few times. What it recognizes is unknown. cDNA synthesis used the whole RNA isolate, giving expressed TCRB sequences. For naive, central memory and regulatory T cell samples, reads averaged roughly 3.6 million. Assay used: immunoSEQ multiplex PCR; TCRdb lists only in-frame clones, some missing. The profile shows fewer than 350,000 clones, roughly 15% of them singletons. This entry belongs to a study of beta chain features in type 1 diabetes. Study-wide findings and caveats: Moderate but significant shortening of TCRB CDR3s was recorded in all four CD4+ subsets from Type 1 diabetes patients.

This CDR3 comprises 16 residues. Trimming pared 0 bases from V and 2 bases from J, leaving 12 bases between. Germline-derived CDR1 and CDR2 are SGHRS and YFSETQ. V is TRBV5-1 and J is TRBJ2-1; weak D call: TRBD2 (7 bases). What was sequenced was naive CD4+ T cells from blood. The TCR was taken from a man aged 18 to 29 with type 1 diabetes. In nucleotides, the CDR3 is TGCGCCAGCAGCTTGGTACGGGGGGCCACCTACAATGAGCAGTTCTTC. Its translation: CASSLVRGATYNEQFF.